The T cell receptor beta chain under discussion was sequenced for a study of blood T cells in healthy people across ages. Notes on the study in general: Diversity figures derived from one million T cells were judged to underestimate the true value.

A J-beta primer mix and a sample-barcoded 5' primer were used in a second PCR of about 7 to 11 cycles. At least 2.5 million CDR3-containing paired-end reads were obtained per sample. Each CDR3 protein is one row after TCRdb ran MiXCR on the 5' RACE reads. In the table there are 800,000 or so distinct CDR3 sequences, around half of which are singletons. As to this clonotype: Its antigen is unidentified.

Trimming shortened V by 3 bases and J by 8 bases, and 22 bases separated the two germline ends. Germline V gene sequence: CDR1 SGHTA, CDR2 FQGNSA. The CDR3 length is 16 residues. The receptor was isolated from a man older than 75 in good health. The chain is built from TRBV7-2 and TRBJ1-2, with D tentatively TRBD1 (5 bases). What was sequenced was blood. This CDR3 reads CASSLRLGDRPEGYTF. In DNA form, the CDR3 reads TGTGCCAGCAGCTTGCGACTAGGGGACCGCCCTGAGGGCTACACCTTC.